The T cell receptor beta chain under discussion was sequenced for a study of CD8 T cells in ankylosing spondylitis. General study results and limits: As for the disease-linked clones, they showed a CD8+ phenotype and occurred at relatively low frequencies in peripheral blood. Reported data indicate significant enrichment of disease-linked clones within matched ankylosing spondylitis synovial fluid. Among TCR beta sequences, a motif of under 10 highly homologous variants appeared characteristic of ankylosing spondylitis blood.

TCRdb used MiXCR to reprocess the 5' RACE reads, holding one entry per CDR3 protein. The sample lists roughly 670,000 distinct CDR3 sequences, about 20% seen once, with about 20% in the top ten. Concerning this clonotype: As yet, its antigen is unknown.

V was shortened by 4 bases and J by 0 bases, with 4 bases between the two germline ends. Germline CDR1 and CDR2: MNHEY and SVGEGT. The CDR3 runs to 13 residues. The chain recombines TRBV6-2 or TRBV6-3 with TRBJ2-4; D unresolved. The sequence was obtained from a male donor with ankylosing spondylitis. Sequenced material: blood, either unsorted or a sorted T cell fraction (not recorded which). The CDR3 region is CASSLSAKNIQYF. CDR3 nucleotide sequence: TGTGCCAGCAGTTTATCAGCCAAAAACATTCAGTACTTC.